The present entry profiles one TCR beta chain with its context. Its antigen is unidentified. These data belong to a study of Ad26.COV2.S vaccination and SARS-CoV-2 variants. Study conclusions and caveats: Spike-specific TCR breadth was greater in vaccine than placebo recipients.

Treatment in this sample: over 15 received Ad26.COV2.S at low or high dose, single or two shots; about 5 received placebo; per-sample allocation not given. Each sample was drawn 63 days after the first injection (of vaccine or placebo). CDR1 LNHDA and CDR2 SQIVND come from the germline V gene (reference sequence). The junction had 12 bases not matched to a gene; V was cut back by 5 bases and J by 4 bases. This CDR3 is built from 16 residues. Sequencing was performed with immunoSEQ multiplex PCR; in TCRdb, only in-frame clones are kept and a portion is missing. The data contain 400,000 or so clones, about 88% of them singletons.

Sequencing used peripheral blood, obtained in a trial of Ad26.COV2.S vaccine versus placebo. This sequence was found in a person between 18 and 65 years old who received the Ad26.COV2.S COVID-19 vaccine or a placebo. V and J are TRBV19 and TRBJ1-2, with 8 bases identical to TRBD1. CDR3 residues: CASSETGVTGVYGYTF. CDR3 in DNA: TGTGCCAGTAGTGAGACAGGGGTCACGGGAGTCTATGGCTACACCTTC.